This T cell receptor (beta chain) was sequenced in a study of cytomegalovirus exposure and HLA in healthy donors. Study overall: HLA-typed donors were the source of around 85 million unique TCRs held in an early data release.

Nominally healthy donors were sampled, though unrecorded immune exposures were likely. CDR3 size: 12 residues. The V end was cut by 5 bases, the J end by 6 bases, with 10 bases between. The germline V gene encodes CDR1 MNHEY and CDR2 SVGAGI. This clone has only a few counts. PCR primers comprised 60 Vbeta and 13 Jbeta primers. The data were produced by immunoSEQ multiplex PCR, yet TCRdb's version contains in-frame clones alone and is incomplete. The profile shows some 150,000 clones, more than 65% of them singletons. Sequencing used PBMCs. This sequence originates from a woman aged 30 to 39 in good health and CMV-seronegative. The rearrangement joins TRBV6-5 to TRBJ1-1, with D perhaps matching TRBD1 (5 bases). The CDR3 region is CASSNLGAEAFF. Written as DNA, the CDR3 is TGTGCCAGCAGTAATCTAGGGGCTGAAGCTTTCTTT.